These 24 T cell receptor beta chains were all obtained from the same sample, sequenced in a study of response to subunit inactivated influenza vaccine. TCRdb called the RT-PCR reads again in MiXCR, with one record for every CDR3 protein. The sample contains about 180,000 distinct CDR3 sequences, around 9% of which appear only once. The material was non-naive T cells sorted from PBMCs, obtained on the day of vaccination. These receptors came from a man aged 45-65 years who received an inactivated influenza vaccine.

This clonotype turned up a few times. The chain joins TRBV6-1 to TRBJ1-4; 10 bases are shared with TRBD1. Germline trimming cut 6 bases from V and 8 bases from J; bases unmatched to any gene: 6. Germline assignment: CDR1 MNHNS and CDR2 SASEGT. The CDR3 runs 14 residues. The chain's CDR3 is CASSDRGQEEKLFF. The CDR3 nucleotides are TGTGCCAGCAGCGACAGGGGGCAGGAGGAAAAACTGTTTTTT.

This clonotype has a count of ten or more. V is TRBV29-1 and J is TRBJ2-7, with D perhaps matching TRBD1 (5 bases). V was trimmed by 4 bases and J by 2 bases, leaving 6 bases between them. Germline CDR1 SQVTM, CDR2 ANQGSEA. This CDR3 has 11 residues. In nucleotides, the CDR3 is TGCAGCGTTGTAGGGGCCTACGAGCAGTACTTC. Its protein is CSVVGAYEQYF.

This clonotype was counted at least ten times. The rearrangement uses TRBV9 and TRBJ1-3; the D is unclear. The V end lost 0 bases, the J end lost 0 bases, and 7 bases lay between the germline ends. The CDR3 is made up of 15 amino acids. Per germline, CDR1 SGDLS and CDR2 YYNGEE. CDR3 loop: CASSVDAFSGNTIYF. For the CDR3, the DNA is TGTGCCAGCAGCGTAGATGCCTTCTCTGGAAACACCATATATTTT.

This clonotype was recorded at least ten times. This chain uses TRBV5-6 with TRBJ2-3, with 9 bases lining up with TRBD2. Germline-derived CDR1 and CDR2 are SGHDT and YYEEEE. The CDR3 loop spans 16 amino acids. V lost 0 bases to trimming and J lost 6 bases; unmatched junction nucleotides: 8. The CDR3 DNA reads as TGTGCCAGCAGCTTGGTTGGGTCTAGCGGGAAGGATACGCAGTATTTT. Translated: CASSLVGSSGKDTQYF.

V gene TRBV7-3 combines with J gene TRBJ1-6; the D is unclear. Trimming took 4 bases from V and 7 from J, leaving 11 bases between them. The CDR3 has 14 amino acids. From germline, CDR1 is SGHTA and CDR2 FQGTGA. CDR3 protein: CASSSGRQNSPLHF. CDR3 nucleotide sequence: TGTGCCAGCAGCTCCGGACGGCAGAATTCACCCCTCCACTTT.

The chain recombines TRBV20-1 with TRBJ1-4; 8 bases match TRBD1. Losses at the gene ends were 6 bases for V and 8 bases for J; bases not matched to a gene: 8. This CDR3 region has 13 residues. Germline-derived CDR1 and CDR2 are DFQATT and SNEGSKA (reference sequence). CDR3 loop: CSARQGPGEKLFF. CDR3 nucleotide sequence: TGCAGTGCAAGACAGGGGCCGGGCGAAAAACTGTTTTTT.

V usage is TRBV4-3 and J usage is TRBJ2-7; D unclear. V lost 2 bases and J lost 0, with 11 bases in between. CDR1 LGHNA and CDR2 YSLEER come from the germline V gene. CDR3 length equals 15 residues. CDR3 nucleotide sequence: TGCGCCAGCAGCCAATTTTCCGGGTTCTCCTACGAGCAGTACTTC. Its protein is CASSQFSGFSYEQYF.

This clonotype has more than one count but fewer than ten. The rearrangement links TRBV19 to TRBJ2-1; D may be TRBD2 (5 bases). Trimming stripped 1 base from V and 3 bases from J, with 7 bases between. This CDR3 has 14 amino acids. Germline lookup yields CDR1 LNHDA and CDR2 SQIVND (reference sequence). The CDR3 DNA reads TGTGCCAGTAGTATAGCGGGAAACTACAATGAGCAGTTCTTC. Its protein product is CASSIAGNYNEQFF. Variable domain in full (rest from reference TRBV19 and TRBJ2-1): DGGITQSPKYLFRKEGQNVTLSCEQNLNHDAMYWYRQDPGQGLRLIYYSQIVNDFQKGDIAEGYSVSREKKESFPLTVTSAQKNPTAFYLCASSIAGNYNEQFFGPGTRLTVL.

This clonotype was detected only a few times. The genes are TRBV5-1 and TRBJ2-5; 7 bases fit TRBD1. CDR1 and CDR2 (germline): SGHRS, YFSETQ. V shed 4 bases, J shed 5 bases, and the junction held 11 bases outside the gene matches. The CDR3 has 15 residues. CDR3 residues: CASSPQQGPRETQYF. In DNA form, the CDR3 reads TGCGCCAGCAGCCCTCAACAGGGGCCCCGGGAGACCCAGTACTTC. The full variable domain, completed using reference TRBV5-1 and TRBJ2-5, is KAGVTQTPRYLIKTRGQQVTLSCSPISGHRSVSWYQQTPGQGLQFLFEYFSETQRNKGNFPGRFSGRQFSNSRSEMNVSTLELGDSALYLCASSPQQGPRETQYFGPGTRLLVL.

Ten or more counts support this clonotype. V gene TRBV9 combines with J gene TRBJ2-6, with TRBD2 matching 8 bases. This CDR3 contains 16 residues. V shed 4 bases, J shed 4 bases, and the junction held 7 bases outside the gene matches. Germline CDR1 reads SGDLS; CDR2 reads YYNGEE. CDR3 region: CASSRPGGAGANVLTF. The CDR3 coding sequence is TGTGCCAGCAGCCGACCCGGGGGGGCAGGGGCCAACGTCCTGACTTTC.

V and J are TRBV20-1 and TRBJ2-7; D not certain. Trimming took 1 base from V and 2 from J, leaving 6 bases between them. CDR1 and CDR2 from the germline V gene are DFQATT and SNEGSKA (reference sequence). The CDR3 totals 12 residues. CDR3 amino acids: CSARVVPYEQYF. For the CDR3, the DNA is TGCAGTGCTAGAGTTGTCCCCTACGAGCAGTACTTC.

The gene calls are TRBV2 and TRBJ2-2; D tentatively fits TRBD1 or TRBD2 (5 bases each). CDR1 and CDR2 from the germline V gene are SNHLY and FYNNEI. The V end was cut by 3 bases, the J end by 0 bases, with 17 bases between. The CDR3 extends over 18 amino acids. In DNA form, the CDR3 reads TGTGCCAGCAGTGAGGGCTGGGGGTGGTCCGCGAACACCGGGGAGCTGTTTTTT. Its protein is CASSEGWGWSANTGELFF. Full variable domain (remainder filled in from reference TRBV2 and TRBJ2-2): EPEVTQTPSHQVTQMGQEVILRCVPISNHLYFYWYRQILGQKVEFLVSFYNNEISEKSEIFDDQFSVERPDGSNFTLKIRSTKLEDSAMYFCASSEGWGWSANTGELFFGEGSRLTVL.

J is TRBJ2-2 and V is TRBV12-3 or TRBV12-4; 16 nucleotides agree with TRBD2. J lost 6 bases, V lost 6 bases, and 7 bases had no gene match. CDR3 size: 17 residues. CDR3 in DNA: TGTGCCAGCAGAACCGGGACTAGCGGGGGGGCATCCGGGGAGCTGTTTTTT. Translated, it gives CASRTGTSGGASGELFF.

The gene calls are TRBV5-1 and TRBJ1-2, with 10 positions matching TRBD1. Looked up from germline, CDR1 is SGHRS and CDR2 is YFSETQ. This CDR3 comprises 14 residues. After removal of 7 bases from V and 5 bases from J, the junction contained 8 bases not matched to a gene. The CDR3 DNA reads TGCGCCAGCGCGCCCGGACAGGGGGTTTATGGCTACACCTTC. Protein sequence: CASAPGQGVYGYTF.

This clonotype has ten or more counts. This rearrangement joins TRBV20-1 to TRBJ1-4; TRBD1 matches at 7 bases. V lost 6 bases to trimming and J lost 2 bases; unmatched junction nucleotides: 6. Germline V gene sequence: CDR1 DFQATT, CDR2 SNEGSKA (reference sequence). The CDR3 is 14 amino acids. The CDR3 here is CSADQGGTNEKLFF. The CDR3 bases are TGCAGTGCCGACCAGGGGGGCACTAATGAAAAACTGTTTTTT.

This clonotype was observed at least ten times. The chain joins TRBV6-2 or TRBV6-3 to TRBJ1-1; D gene unclear. Germline V gene data show CDR1 as MNHEY and CDR2 as SVGEGT. This CDR3 is built from 14 residues. The V end was cut by 6 bases, the J end by 0 bases, with 11 bases between. CDR3: CASRTPEVNTEAFF. CDR3 nucleotides: TGTGCCAGCAGGACCCCCGAGGTGAACACTGAAGCTTTCTTT.

This clonotype showed up many times. This chain connects TRBV12-3 or TRBV12-4 to TRBJ1-5, with 12 bases lining up with TRBD1. The J segment lost 6 bases and the V segment lost 6 bases, leaving 3 bases of the junction unmatched. The CDR3 is 14 residues long. CDR3 in amino acids: CASSRDRGLQPQHF. The CDR3 coding sequence is TGTGCCAGCAGCCGGGACAGGGGGCTTCAGCCCCAGCATTTT.

This chain uses TRBV12-3 or TRBV12-4 with TRBJ2-5, with 12 positions matching TRBD2. Germline trimming cut 4 bases from V and 5 bases from J; bases unmatched to any gene: 5. The CDR3 sequence is 15 residues long. The CDR3 nucleotides are TGTGCCAGCAGTTCCCGACTAGCGGGAGATGAGACCCAGTACTTC. As protein: CASSSRLAGDETQYF.

This clonotype was recorded a few times. This rearrangement joins TRBV24-1 to TRBJ2-1; 7 bases are a match to TRBD2. CDR3 length: 17 amino acids. V lost 3 bases, J lost 4 bases, and 11 bases stayed unmatched. Germline V gene lookup returns CDR1 KGHDR and CDR2 SFDVKD. The CDR3 nucleotides read TGTGCCACCAGTGATCCAAAAACTAGCGAGCAATACAATGAGCAGTTCTTC. This codes for CATSDPKTSEQYNEQFF.

This clonotype was recorded a few times. The V call is TRBV4-1, the J call TRBJ2-7; D remains ambiguous. The CDR3 spans 16 residues. Trimming cost V 1 base and J 2 bases, with 15 bases left between them. CDR1 is MGHRA, CDR2 YSYEKL, per germline. CDR3 sequence (DNA): TGCGCCAGCAGCCAAGGTAATGCAGGCCCCCCCTACGAGCAGTACTTC. Translating it yields CASSQGNAGPPYEQYF.

The rearrangement joins TRBV5-1 to TRBJ2-5; D uncertain. V was shortened by 4 bases and J by 0 bases, with 4 bases between the two germline ends. This CDR3 region has 12 residues. Germline CDR1 and CDR2: SGHRS and YFSETQ. The CDR3 loop is CASSTNQETQYF. In nucleotides, the CDR3 is TGCGCCAGCAGCACCAACCAAGAGACCCAGTACTTC.

This clonotype was picked up a small number of times. The V call is TRBV5-1, the J call TRBJ2-2; 8 nucleotides line up with TRBD1. This CDR3 contains 19 residues. Trimming took 0 bases from V and 0 from J; bases not matched to a gene: 10. The germline V gene encodes CDR1 SGHRS and CDR2 YFSETQ. The CDR3 DNA follows: TGCGCCAGCAGCTTGGTCCCCTCCGGGACAGGCTCGAACACCGGGGAGCTGTTTTTT. As protein: CASSLVPSGTGSNTGELFF.

In this sample, this clonotype turned up many times. The V gene is TRBV27, the J gene TRBJ2-3; weak D call: TRBD1 (7 bases). V was clipped by 0 bases and J by 5 bases, with 12 bases between them. CDR1 is MNHEY, CDR2 SMNVEV, per germline (reference sequence). The CDR3 runs 15 residues. CDR3 in amino acids: CASSLSRGDVDTQYF. CDR3 bases: TGTGCCAGCAGTTTATCCAGGGGGGATGTAGATACGCAGTATTTT.

This clonotype has a count of ten or more. The chain combines TRBV4-3 with TRBJ1-1; no firm D call. The V end was cut by 0 bases, the J end by 1 base, with 6 bases between. From germline, CDR1 is LGHNA and CDR2 YSLEER. The CDR3 extends over 14 amino acids. CDR3 in DNA: TGCGCCAGCAGCCAAGATCCATGGAACACTGAAGCTTTCTTT. Translating gives CASSQDPWNTEAFF.